This TCR beta chain was profiled in a study of cytomegalovirus exposure and HLA in healthy donors. With 60 Vbeta and 13 Jbeta primers, the PCR was carried out. TCRdb's copy holds only in-frame clones and misses some; the assay was immunoSEQ multiplex PCR. In all, the sample yields 100,000 to 150,000 clones. J was trimmed by 4 bases and V by 8 bases; bases with no gene match: 9. Germline CDR1 is LNHDA and CDR2 is SQIVND (reference sequence). The CDR3 runs to 15 residues. Study observations and caveats: Cytomegalovirus-associated TCR beta chains were listed, numbering 150 to 200.

On this clone itself: What it binds is not known.

J is TRBJ2-1 and V is TRBV19; 9 bases fit TRBD2. Sequences were obtained from PBMCs. The clonotype was recovered from a man aged 18 to 30 in good health and CMV-seronegative. The CDR3 nucleotides are TGTGCCAGTGCCCCCCGCGGGAGGGATTACAATGAGCAGTTCTTC. Its protein is CASAPRGRDYNEQFF.